This T cell receptor (beta chain) was documented in a study of blood T cell repertoires in COVID-19. Turning to the study itself: Italy, Spain and the United States were the sources of the convalescent and acute COVID-19 samples.

Here immunoSEQ multiplex PCR was the method, and the copy in TCRdb shows in-frame clones only, minus some. The sample contains fewer than 150,000 clones, 88% of which appear only once. This TCR came from a man aged 50 or older with active or convalescent COVID-19. Sequences were obtained from peripheral blood.

DNA for the CDR3: TGTGCCGCGATAGAGGCCGGACAGATGGCCTACGAGCAGTACTTC. Amino acid sequence: CAAIEAGQMAYEQYF. The chain employs TRBV7-5 and TRBJ2-7; TRBD1 is the table's D call, not checked against the DNA. TRBV7-5 is designated a pseudogene. The CDR3 covers 15 residues.